This note documents a single T cell receptor beta chain sequence. As yet, its antigen is unknown. CDR1 LNHDA and CDR2 SQIVND come from the germline V gene (reference sequence). Trimming removed 2 bases from V and 5 bases from J; junction bases left unmatched: 6. The CDR3 is made up of 16 amino acids. Assay used: immunoSEQ multiplex PCR; TCRdb lists only in-frame clones, some missing. The sample carries around 100,000 clones, 94% recorded once. This entry belongs to a study of siplizumab effects on memory and regulatory T cells. Study outcomes and limitations: The drug siplizumab significantly decreased the alloreactive sequences that could be traced to unstimulated CD4+ memory cells.

This TCR was recovered from a human donor in good health. The rearrangement uses TRBV19 and TRBJ2-5; TRBD2 matches at 12 bases. The specimen was non-Treg CD4+ T cells sorted from blood. Here the CDR3 DNA reads TGTGCCAGTAGTATACTAGCGGGAGGGCCGGGGGAGACCCAGTACTTC. It translates to CASSILAGGPGETQYF.